This T cell receptor (beta chain) emerged from a study of T cells after somatic rescue of genetic block. This CDR3 is 15 amino acids long. Germline V gene lookup returns CDR1 KGHSH and CDR2 LQKENI. The ends were cut back, 2 bases at V and 4 bases at J, with 13 bases in the middle. TCRdb's table, derived via immunoSEQ multiplex PCR, lists solely in-frame clones and lacks some. Seen here are approximately 100,000 clones, around 90% observed once, and the top ten hold roughly 1.5%. The source material was peripheral blood mononuclear cells (PBMCs). This chain links TRBV18 with TRBJ2-3; D not certain. The sequence was obtained from a woman aged 18-35 years. Written as DNA, the CDR3 is TGTGCCAGCTCACCAGTGTGGAAACCCCCAGATACGCAGTATTTT. Amino acid sequence: CASSPVWKPPDTQYF. The whole variable domain, filled in from reference TRBV18 and TRBJ2-3, reads NAGVMQNPRHLVRRRGQEARLRCSPMKGHSHVYWYRQLPEEGLKFMVYLQKENIIDESGMPKERFSAEFPKEGPSILRIQQVVRGDSAAYFCASSPVWKPPDTQYFGPGTRLTVL.